A selection of T cell receptor beta chains follows, all from one sample in a study of shared T cell receptors in the human thymus. Measured with immunoSEQ multiplex PCR; TCRdb has only the in-frame clones, and not every one. The data contain more than 550,000 clones, 80% to 90% of them singletons. These data were also filed under a second study, of human thymus T cells.

Sample: thymocytes. All receptors derive from a girl less than two years old with a congenital heart defect. CDR3s include the opening cysteine and the closing phenylalanine or tryptophan. The D gene is left open where the match is weak. Size tells how often a clone was seen (once, few, many) or the class of an expanded clone, and some rows leave it out.

>17|-|TRBJ1-4|TRBV12-5|-
CASGFRYRDTKGGKLFF
TGTGCTAGTGGTTTTCGCTACCGGGACACAAAAGGTGGAAAACTGTTTTTT
>16|-|TRBJ1-2|TRBV4-3|-
CASSRLRVNPNYGYTF
TGCGCCAGCAGCCGCCTGAGGGTAAACCCTAACTATGGCTACACCTTC
>14|TRBD1|TRBJ1-1|TRBV25-1|-
CASSAGQGNTEAFF
TGTGCCAGCAGTGCCGGACAGGGGAACACTGAAGCTTTCTTT
>18|TRBD1|TRBJ2-7|TRBV7-2|-
CASSRGPGTGPAIYEQYF
TGTGCCAGCAGCCGAGGGCCCGGGACAGGGCCCGCAATCTACGAGCAGTACTTC
>14|TRBD1|TRBJ2-1|TRBV19|-
CASSIPHRGSEQFF
TGTGCCAGTAGTATCCCCCACAGGGGGTCTGAGCAGTTCTTC
>14|TRBD1|TRBJ1-1|TRBV2|-
CASMDRARNTEAFF
TGTGCCAGCATGGACAGGGCGAGGAACACTGAAGCTTTCTTT
>14|TRBD1|TRBJ1-6|TRBV28|-
CASRDRGGNSPLHF
TGTGCCAGCAGGGACAGGGGAGGTAATTCACCCCTCCACTTT
>16|-|TRBJ2-7|TRBV11-2|-
CASSFRGAYFSYEQYF
TGTGCCAGCAGCTTTCGTGGGGCCTACTTCTCCTACGAGCAGTACTTC
>15|-|TRBJ2-7|TRBV18|-
CASSPPPGEGCEQYF
TGTGCCAGCTCACCACCTCCAGGGGAGGGGTGCGAGCAGTACTTC
>13|-|TRBJ2-3|TRBV27|-
CASSLGRGETQYF
TGTGCCAGCAGTTTGGGCCGCGGGGAAACGCAGTATTTT
>14|TRBD1|TRBJ1-2|TRBV7-9|-
CASSHRDRYYGYTF
TGTGCCAGCAGCCACCGGGACAGATACTATGGCTACACCTTC
>11|-|TRBJ2-7|TRBV6-1|-
CASSIPGEQYF
TGTGCCAGCTCCATTCCGGGTGAGCAGTACTTC
>15|-|TRBJ2-1|TRBV10-3|-
CAIKRNWFSYNEQFF
TGTGCCATCAAGAGAAATTGGTTCTCCTACAATGAGCAGTTCTTC
>13|-|TRBJ2-7|TRBV27|-
CASSYIQGYEQYF
TGTGCCAGCAGTTACATACAGGGTTACGAGCAGTACTTC
>18|TRBD2|TRBJ2-5|TRBV4-1|-
CASSQDRRTGGLLKTQYF
TGCGCCAGCAGCCAAGATCGCAGAACGGGGGGGCTTCTGAAGACCCAGTACTTC
>15|-|TRBJ1-2|TRBV6-5|-
CASKQSAQLNYGYTF
TGTGCCAGCAAACAATCGGCACAGCTTAACTATGGCTACACCTTC
>17|-|TRBJ1-3|TRBV28|-
CASSSLMRDITGNTIYF
TGTGCCAGCAGTTCTTTAATGAGGGACATCACTGGAAACACCATATATTTT
>14|TRBD1|TRBJ2-7|TRBV6-6|few
CASRSGTGTYEQYF
TGTGCCAGCAGATCCGGGACAGGGACCTACGAGCAGTACTTC
>14|-|TRBJ1-2|TRBV6-6|-
CASSYAGLLYGYTF
TGTGCCAGCAGTTATGCAGGGTTACTATATGGCTACACCTTC
>16|TRBD1|TRBJ2-5|TRBV6-6|-
CASRTTSTGGSETQYF
TGTGCCAGCAGAACCACTTCGACAGGGGGTTCGGAGACCCAGTACTTC
>16|TRBD2|TRBJ2-1|TRBV5-1|-
CASSHQLSGGGNEQFF
TGCGCCAGCAGCCACCAACTTAGCGGGGGGGGAAATGAGCAGTTCTTC
>15|-|TRBJ1-3|TRBV2|few
CASSAGRGRGNTIYF
TGTGCCAGCAGTGCTGGCAGGGGTCGGGGAAACACCATATATTTT
>18|TRBD1|TRBJ1-1|TRBV4-3|few
CASSQVDPGQGMNTEAFF
TGCGCCAGCAGCCAAGTAGATCCGGGACAGGGGATGAACACTGAAGCTTTCTTT
>15|-|TRBJ2-7|TRBV5-5|-
CASSLGRELSHEQYF
TGTGCCAGCAGCTTAGGTCGGGAGCTTTCCCACGAGCAGTACTTC
>17|-|TRBJ2-3|TRBV9|-
CASSVALLPYSTDTQYF
TGTGCCAGCAGCGTAGCTTTACTACCCTATAGCACAGATACGCAGTATTTT
>17|-|TRBJ1-1|TRBV4-2|few
CASSQDGAGESNTEAFF
TGTGCCAGCAGCCAAGATGGTGCGGGGGAGTCGAACACTGAAGCTTTCTTT
>18|-|TRBJ2-3|TRBV9|-
CASSSQIADSLSGDTQYF
TGTGCCAGCAGCTCCCAAATCGCTGACAGCCTCTCGGGCGATACGCAGTATTTT
>14|TRBD2|TRBJ2-3|TRBV29-1|few
CSVSGLAGDDTQYF
TGCAGCGTTTCCGGACTAGCGGGCGACGATACGCAGTATTTT
>11|-|TRBJ1-1|TRBV30|-
CAFKLRHTAFF
TGTGCCTTTAAACTGAGACACACGGCTTTCTTT
>16|TRBD1|TRBJ1-5|TRBV27|-
CASSLSRGTGDQPQHF
TGTGCCAGCAGTTTATCCCGCGGGACAGGGGATCAGCCCCAGCATTTT
>17|TRBD2|TRBJ2-5|TRBV9|-
CASSPGTSGNIQETQYF
TGTGCCAGCAGCCCAGGGACTAGCGGTAACATCCAAGAGACCCAGTACTTC
>16|TRBD2|TRBJ2-5|TRBV7-6|-
CASSTAGGMNQETQYF
TGTGCCAGCAGCACCGCGGGGGGGATGAACCAAGAGACCCAGTACTTC
>15|TRBD2|TRBJ2-7|TRBV28|-
CASSFRLAGNYEQYF
TGTGCCAGCAGTTTCCGACTAGCGGGGAACTACGAGCAGTACTTC
>17|-|TRBJ1-6|TRBV29-1|-
CSTRSREDRIYNSPLHF
TGCAGCACCCGGAGTAGGGAGGATAGAATCTATAATTCACCCCTCCACTTT
>15|-|TRBJ2-7|TRBV5-8|-
CASSLLEPLHYEQYF
TGTGCCAGCAGCTTACTAGAACCCCTTCACTACGAGCAGTACTTC
>14|-|TRBJ1-2|TRBV4-2|-
CASSRPGPREGYTF
TGTGCCAGCAGCCGTCCCGGGCCTCGGGAGGGCTACACCTTC
>15|-|TRBJ2-1|TRBV6-6|-
CASSYGGALYNEQFF
TGTGCCAGCAGTTACGGTGGGGCCCTCTACAATGAGCAGTTCTTC
>18|TRBD1|TRBJ2-3|TRBV5-1|-
CASSLSGPTGDGTDTQYF
TGCGCCAGCAGCTTGTCGGGTCCGACAGGGGACGGCACAGATACGCAGTATTTT
>17|-|TRBJ1-1|TRBV7-9|-
CASSLGGRGRMNTEAFF
TGTGCCAGCAGCTTAGGGGGCAGGGGTAGAATGAACACTGAAGCTTTCTTT
>14|-|TRBJ1-6|TRBV11-2|few
CASSFGIQGSPLHF
TGTGCCAGCAGCTTTGGAATTCAGGGTTCACCCCTCCACTTT
>13|-|TRBJ2-7|TRBV7-3|once
CASSVQGGYEQYF
TGTGCCAGCAGCGTTCAGGGTGGGTACGAGCAGTACTTC
>15|TRBD1|TRBJ1-1|TRBV6-6|-
CASSYRGTGNTEAFF
TGTGCCAGCAGTTACCGCGGGACAGGGAACACTGAAGCTTTCTTT
>14|-|TRBJ2-2|TRBV4-3|-
CASSQQENTGELFF
TGCGCCAGCAGCCAACAGGAGAACACCGGGGAGCTGTTTTTT
>12|-|TRBJ1-5|TRBV15|-
CATSRERGTQHF
TGTGCCACCAGCAGAGAGCGAGGGACCCAGCATTTT
>19|TRBD1|TRBJ2-7|TRBV6-1|-
CASSEVQGFVLPPHYEQYF
TGTGCCAGCAGTGAAGTACAGGGGTTTGTACTACCCCCGCACTACGAGCAGTACTTC
>18|TRBD1|TRBJ1-2|TRBV4-2|-
CASSQDRPTGKEYNGYTF
TGTGCCAGCAGCCAAGATCGTCCGACAGGGAAAGAGTATAATGGCTACACCTTC
>15|-|TRBJ2-7|TRBV7-9|-
CASSLGGRGAYEQYF
TGTGCCAGCAGCTTAGGCGGCAGGGGGGCCTACGAGCAGTACTTC
>15|-|TRBJ2-1|TRBV28|-
CASSRTEYYINEQFF
TGTGCCAGCAGTCGGACAGAATATTATATCAATGAGCAGTTCTTC
>16|TRBD2|TRBJ2-1|TRBV5-1|-
CASSLAKRGGYNEQFF
TGCGCCAGCAGCTTGGCTAAGCGGGGGGGCTACAATGAGCAGTTCTTC